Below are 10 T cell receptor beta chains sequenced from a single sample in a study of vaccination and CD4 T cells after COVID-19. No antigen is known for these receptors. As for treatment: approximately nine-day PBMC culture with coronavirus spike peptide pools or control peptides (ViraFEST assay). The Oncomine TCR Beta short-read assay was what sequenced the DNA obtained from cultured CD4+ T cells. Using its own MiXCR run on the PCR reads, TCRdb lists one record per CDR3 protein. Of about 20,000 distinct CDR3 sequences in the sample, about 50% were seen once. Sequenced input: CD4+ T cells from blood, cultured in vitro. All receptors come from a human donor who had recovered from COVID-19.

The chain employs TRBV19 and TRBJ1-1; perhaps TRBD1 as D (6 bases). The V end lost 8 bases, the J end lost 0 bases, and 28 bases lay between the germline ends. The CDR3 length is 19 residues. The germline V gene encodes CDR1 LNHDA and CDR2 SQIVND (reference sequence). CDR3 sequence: CASGPPGPKAGVMNTEAFF. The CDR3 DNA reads TGTGCCAGTGGCCCCCCGGGGCCAAAGGCAGGGGTTATGAACACTGAAGCTTTCTTT.

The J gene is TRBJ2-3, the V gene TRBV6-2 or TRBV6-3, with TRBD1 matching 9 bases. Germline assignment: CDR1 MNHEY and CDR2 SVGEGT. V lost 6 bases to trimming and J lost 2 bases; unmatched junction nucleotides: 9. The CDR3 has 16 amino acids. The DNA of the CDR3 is TGTGCCAGCAGCGAACAGGGGGCCCTCAACACAGATACGCAGTATTTT. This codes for CASSEQGALNTDTQYF.

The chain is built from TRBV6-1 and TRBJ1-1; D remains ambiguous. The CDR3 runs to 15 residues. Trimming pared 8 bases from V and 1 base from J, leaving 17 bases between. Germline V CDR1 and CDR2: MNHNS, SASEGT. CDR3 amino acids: CASLLGGAGNTEAFF. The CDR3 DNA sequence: TGTGCCAGCTTGCTAGGTGGCGCCGGGAACACTGAAGCTTTCTTT.

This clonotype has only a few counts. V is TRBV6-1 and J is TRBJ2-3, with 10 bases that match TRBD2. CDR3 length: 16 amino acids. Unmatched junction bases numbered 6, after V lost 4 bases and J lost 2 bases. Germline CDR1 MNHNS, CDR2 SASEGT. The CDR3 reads CASSAIGLADTDTQYF. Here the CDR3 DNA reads TGTGCCAGCAGTGCAATAGGACTAGCGGACACAGATACGCAGTATTTT.

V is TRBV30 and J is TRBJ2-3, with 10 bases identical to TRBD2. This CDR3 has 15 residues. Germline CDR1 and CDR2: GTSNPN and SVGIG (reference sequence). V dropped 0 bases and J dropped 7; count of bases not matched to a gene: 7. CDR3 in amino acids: CAWSVPSGRAYTQYF. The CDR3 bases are TGTGCCTGGAGTGTACCCAGCGGGAGGGCATATACGCAGTATTTT.

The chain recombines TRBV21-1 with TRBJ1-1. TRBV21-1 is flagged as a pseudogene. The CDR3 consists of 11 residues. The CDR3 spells CASSKRTEAFF. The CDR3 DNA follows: TGTGCCAGCAGCAAACGAACTGAAGCTTTCTTT.

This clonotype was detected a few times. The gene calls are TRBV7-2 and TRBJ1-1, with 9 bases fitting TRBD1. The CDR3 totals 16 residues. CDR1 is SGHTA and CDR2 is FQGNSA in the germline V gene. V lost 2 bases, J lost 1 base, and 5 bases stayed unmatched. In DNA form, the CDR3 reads TGTGCCAGCAGCTTAAGGGGGACAGGGTGGAACACTGAAGCTTTCTTT. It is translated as CASSLRGTGWNTEAFF. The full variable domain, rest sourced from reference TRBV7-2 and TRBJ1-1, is GAGVSQSPSNKVTEKGKDVELRCDPISGHTALYWYRQSLGQGLEFLIYFQGNSAPDKSGLPSDRFSAERTGGSVSTLTIQRTQQEDSAVYLCASSLRGTGWNTEAFFGQGTRLTVV.

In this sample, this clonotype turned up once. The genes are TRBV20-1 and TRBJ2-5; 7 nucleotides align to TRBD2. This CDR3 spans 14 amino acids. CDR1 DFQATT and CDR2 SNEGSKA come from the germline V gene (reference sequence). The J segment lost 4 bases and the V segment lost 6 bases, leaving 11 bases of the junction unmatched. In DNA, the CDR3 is TGCAGTGCACCTGGGGGGGGGTCAAGAGAGACCCAGTACTTC. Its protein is CSAPGGGSRETQYF.

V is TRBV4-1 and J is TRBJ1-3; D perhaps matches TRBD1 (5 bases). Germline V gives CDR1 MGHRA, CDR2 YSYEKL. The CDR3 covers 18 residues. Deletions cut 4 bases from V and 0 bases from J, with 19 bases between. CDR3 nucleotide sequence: TGCGCCAGCAGCCGAGCCCGTTTCGGAGGGGCCTCTGGAAACACCATATATTTT. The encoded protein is CASSRARFGGASGNTIYF.

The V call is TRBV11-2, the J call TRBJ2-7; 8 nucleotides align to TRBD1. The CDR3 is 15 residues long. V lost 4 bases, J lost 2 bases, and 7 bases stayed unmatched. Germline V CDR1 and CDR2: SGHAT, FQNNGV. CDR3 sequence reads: CASSSSTGVAYEQYF. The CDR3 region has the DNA TGTGCCAGCAGCTCCTCGACAGGGGTCGCCTACGAGCAGTACTTC.